This TCR beta chain was identified during a study of regulatory T cells in long-lasting Graves disease. Turning to the study itself: Newly diagnosed Graves' patients had under 3 months of antithyroid drugs.

Arm-PCR of CDR3 regions and iRepertoire HTBI primers were the basis on which TCR beta libraries were built. TCRdb reprocessed the multiplex PCR reads with MiXCR, giving one entry per CDR3 protein. Here the sample spans some 500,000 distinct CDR3 sequences, approximately 12% being singletons. Described time point: newly diagnosed GD, antithyroid drugs for less than 3 months. Extracted RNA from PBMCs served as the source of the TCR library. American Thyroid Association guidelines served as the basis for diagnosing Graves' disease. The germline V gene encodes CDR1 SGHRS and CDR2 YFSETQ. The CDR3 length is 16 residues. As concerns this clonotype: A read error may produce the germline difference seen at one junction end.

In addition, the sample was reused for a study of T cells in Graves' hyperthyroidism and ophthalmopathy. As that study records: Calling Graves' hyperthyroidism stable meant ophthalmopathy did not progress within 18 months. First-round RT-PCR with HTBI primers amplified the TCR CDR3 region.

The source material was peripheral blood mononuclear cells (PBMCs), sampled at new diagnosis, from a patient treated with antithyroid drugs. The chain joins TRBV5-1 to TRBJ2-7; no firm D call. The receptor comes from a man aged 30 to 45 with Graves disease. The chain's CDR3 is CASSTREYGSTYEQYF. The CDR3 region has the DNA TGTGCCAGCAGCACCCGAGAGTATGGGTCTACCTACGAGCAGTACTTC.